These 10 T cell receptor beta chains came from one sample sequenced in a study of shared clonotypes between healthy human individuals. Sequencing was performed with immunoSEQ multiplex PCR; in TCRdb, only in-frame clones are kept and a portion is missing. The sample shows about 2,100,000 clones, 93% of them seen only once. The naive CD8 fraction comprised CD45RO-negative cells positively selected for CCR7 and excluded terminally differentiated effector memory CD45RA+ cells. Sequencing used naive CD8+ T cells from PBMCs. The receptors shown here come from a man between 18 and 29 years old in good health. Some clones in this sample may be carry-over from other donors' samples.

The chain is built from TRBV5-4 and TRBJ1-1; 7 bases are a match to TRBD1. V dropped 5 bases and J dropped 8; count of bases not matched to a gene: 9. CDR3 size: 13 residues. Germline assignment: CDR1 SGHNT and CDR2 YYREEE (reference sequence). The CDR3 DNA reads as TGTGCCAGCAGACGGGACAGTCTCCTCGAAGCTTTCTTT. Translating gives CASRRDSLLEAFF.

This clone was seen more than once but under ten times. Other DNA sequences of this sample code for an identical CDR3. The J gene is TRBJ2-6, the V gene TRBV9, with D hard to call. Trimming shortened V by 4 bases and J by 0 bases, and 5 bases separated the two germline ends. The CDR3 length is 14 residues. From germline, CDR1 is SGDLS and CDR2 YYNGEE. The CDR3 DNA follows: TGTGCCAGCAGCTTGAGCTCTGGGGCCAACGTCCTGACTTTC. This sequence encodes CASSLSSGANVLTF.

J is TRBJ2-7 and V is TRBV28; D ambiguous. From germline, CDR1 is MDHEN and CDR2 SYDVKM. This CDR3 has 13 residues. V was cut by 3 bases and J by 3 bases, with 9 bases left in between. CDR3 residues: CASSFITVYEQYF. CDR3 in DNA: TGTGCCAGCAGTTTTATTACGGTCTACGAGCAGTACTTC.

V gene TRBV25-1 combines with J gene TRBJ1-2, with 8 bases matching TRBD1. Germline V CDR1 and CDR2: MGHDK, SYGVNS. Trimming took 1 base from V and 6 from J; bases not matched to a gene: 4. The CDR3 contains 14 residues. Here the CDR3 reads CASSEFSGGDGYTF. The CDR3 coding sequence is TGTGCCAGCAGTGAATTTTCAGGGGGCGATGGCTACACCTTC.

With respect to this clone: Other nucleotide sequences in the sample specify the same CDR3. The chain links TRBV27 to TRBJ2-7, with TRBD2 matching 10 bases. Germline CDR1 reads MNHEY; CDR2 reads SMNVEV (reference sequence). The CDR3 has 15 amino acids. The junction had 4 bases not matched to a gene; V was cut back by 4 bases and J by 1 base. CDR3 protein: CASSSGLADSYEQYF. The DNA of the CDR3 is TGTGCCAGCAGTTCCGGACTAGCGGATTCCTACGAGCAGTACTTC.

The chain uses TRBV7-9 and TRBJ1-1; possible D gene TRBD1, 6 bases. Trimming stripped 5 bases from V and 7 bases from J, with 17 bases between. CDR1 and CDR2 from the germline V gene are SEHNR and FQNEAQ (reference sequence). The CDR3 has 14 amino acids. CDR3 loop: CASSEIGGLDEAFF. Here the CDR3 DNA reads TGTGCCAGCAGCGAAATCGGGGGGCTGGATGAAGCTTTCTTT.

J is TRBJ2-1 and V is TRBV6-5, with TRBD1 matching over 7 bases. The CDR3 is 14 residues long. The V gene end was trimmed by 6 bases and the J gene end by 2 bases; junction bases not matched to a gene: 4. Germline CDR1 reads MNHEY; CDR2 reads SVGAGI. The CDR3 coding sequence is TGTGCCAGCAGCCTACAGGGGACCTACAATGAGCAGTTCTTC. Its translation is CASSLQGTYNEQFF.

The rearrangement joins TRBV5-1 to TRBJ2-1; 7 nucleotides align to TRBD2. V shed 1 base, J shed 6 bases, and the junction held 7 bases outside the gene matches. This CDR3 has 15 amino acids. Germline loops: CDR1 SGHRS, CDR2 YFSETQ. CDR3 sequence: CASSLREGSPNEQFF. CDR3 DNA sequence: TGCGCCAGCAGCTTGAGGGAGGGATCGCCCAATGAGCAGTTCTTC.

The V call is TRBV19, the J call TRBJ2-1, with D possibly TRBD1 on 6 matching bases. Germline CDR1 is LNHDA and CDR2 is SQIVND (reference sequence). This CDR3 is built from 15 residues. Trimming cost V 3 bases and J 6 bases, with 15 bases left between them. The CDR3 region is CASSIWGLPSNEQFF. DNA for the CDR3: TGTGCCAGTAGTATCTGGGGGCTGCCATCCAATGAGCAGTTCTTC.

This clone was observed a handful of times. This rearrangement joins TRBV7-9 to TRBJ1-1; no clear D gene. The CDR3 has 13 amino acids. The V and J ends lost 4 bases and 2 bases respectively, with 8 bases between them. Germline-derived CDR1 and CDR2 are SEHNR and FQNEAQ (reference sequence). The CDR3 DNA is TGTGCCAGCAGCTCCGTAGGTAACACTGAAGCTTTCTTT. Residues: CASSSVGNTEAFF.